This TCR beta chain appears in the sequencing data of a study of T cells in Graves' hyperthyroidism and ophthalmopathy (dated by TCRdb to 2018 to 2020). The study in broad terms: Peripheral blood was collected at initial diagnosis, before any treatment. To identify TCR V-J signatures that set the groups apart, the researchers used a discovery cohort of more than 95 patients, made up of 40 to 45 with Graves' ophthalmopathy and some 55 with stable Graves' hyperthyroidism. Prospective prediction of ophthalmopathy was tested in an independent validation cohort of 18 hyperthyroidism patients and 17 patients who later progressed to ophthalmopathy. For training and testing, the 100 or so patients in the discovery cohort were randomly divided in a 7:3 ratio. In addition, the study compared T-cell repertoires in thyroid tissue and in blood from six Graves' hyperthyroidism patients. After sampling, hyperthyroidism patients received methimazole starting at 30 mg daily, and ophthalmopathy patients received high-dose intravenous methylprednisolone. TCR Vbeta CDR3 sequencing of 120 to 150 peripheral blood samples (43 ophthalmopathy, about 74 hyperthyroidism and around 17 progressor patients) is reported in the paper.

This clonotype was recorded once. The antigen it binds to is not known. A much larger clone differs from this one at a single base, so this may be a read error. A patient counted as having stable Graves' hyperthyroidism if no progression to ophthalmopathy occurred over 18 months of follow-up. Hyperthyroidism patients were newly diagnosed, with disease duration under 2 months, and aged 18 to 65 years. Any patient with an uncontrolled infection, another autoimmune disease, pregnancy or lactation was excluded. Clinical symptoms, serum thyroxine and TRAb, thyroid ultrasound, and orbital computed tomography formed the basis for the diagnoses. Ficoll-Paque density gradient centrifugation was used to isolate PBMCs from around 10 ml of fresh peripheral blood. Trizol reagent was used to extract total RNA, and RNA quality was then checked on an Agilent 2100 Bioanalyzer. The TCR beta CDR3 regions were amplified from RNA transcripts. A first-round RT-PCR of the TCR CDR3 used the HTBI primer set with the Qiagen OneStep RT-PCR kit. Libraries were constructed in a second round of multiplex PCR, after which size selection and purification were carried out. Sequencing of the libraries was done on an Illumina HiSeq2000 using paired-end 100 bp reads. Under the source paper's analysis protocol: SOAPnuke was used to process the raw data, throwing out any read that contained adapters or uncalled bases, had a mean Phred below 15, or lacked an exact constant-primer or identifier match. COPE v1.2.5 was used to merge the high-quality paired reads, and each unique nucleotide sequence was defined as a clonotype. MiTCR v1.1 was used to align the clonotypes against IMGT TRBV, TRBD and TRBJ reference segments. The analysis was restricted to V-J combinations with a frequency above 0.0001, which together covered 99.2% of the repertoires. A TCS score was defined as the ratio between F50 (clonal expansion) and ExV (chaos), using BLOSUM62-based TCRdist between CDR3 peptides within each V-J. Welch's t-statistics and random forest reduced around 520 V-J features to roughly 13, which were used in a naive Bayes classifier (R e1071). Through fastp at Q25 and MiXCR, TCRdb rebuilt clones from the public reads, retaining in-frame beta chains. Rows merge per CDR3 protein into single entries with the most common DNA and genes. The V and J calls reflect TCRdb's pipeline rather than the authors' work. This sample comprises 600,000 to 750,000 distinct CDR3 sequences, roughly 17% of them detected only once. The ten largest clonotypes hold 15% to 18% of the sample.

As encoded in the germline V gene (reference sequence), CDR1 is SEHNR while CDR2 is FQNEAQ. From the cysteine through the phenylalanine, the CDR3 covers 13 amino acids. Of the read, only the CDR3 DNA is kept; its 39 bases are in frame from base 1. Broader findings and caveats from the paper: Most expanded thyroid clonotypes (frequency above 0.001) were also detected in blood, suggesting blood repertoires may reflect thyroid immune responses. No statistical method was used to fix the sample size in advance, and group allocation was not hidden from the investigators. In validation, progression to ophthalmopathy was predicted by the model with approximately 67% sensitivity and roughly 76% specificity, a median of approximately 6.5 months before onset. Ophthalmopathy was separated from stable hyperthyroidism by a 13 V-J signature model, with about 86% sensitivity and approximately 81% specificity obtained in cross-validation and 80%/75% obtained in testing.

The rearranged segments are TRBV7-9 and TRBJ2-1, with the D gene too uncertain to name. This TCR came from a man aged 45-65 years with Graves' hyperthyroidism. The sequencing input was blood. Read as DNA, the sequence is TGTGCCAGCGGCTTAGAATGGGGTGATGAGCAGTTCTTC. It translates as CASGLEWGDEQFF.